This T cell receptor beta chain was sequenced for a study of Tregs in tolerant kidney transplant recipients. Clones were sequenced by immunoSEQ multiplex PCR, and TCRdb holds only the in-frame ones, with some missing. Of about 94,000 clones listed, more than 85% were seen once; the top ten hold 0.46%. Looked up from germline, CDR1 is SGHRS and CDR2 is YFSETQ. The V and J ends lost 4 bases and 3 bases respectively, with 13 bases between them. This CDR3 region has 14 residues. Sequencing used CD4+ T cells from blood, obtained before the transplant. The sequence was obtained from a human donor who received a combined kidney and bone marrow transplant. This chain connects TRBV5-1 to TRBJ2-5; D may be TRBD1 (5 bases). The CDR3 DNA reads TGCGCCAGCAGCAGAACAGGTCGGGAAGAGACCCAGTACTTC. The encoded protein is CASSRTGREETQYF.